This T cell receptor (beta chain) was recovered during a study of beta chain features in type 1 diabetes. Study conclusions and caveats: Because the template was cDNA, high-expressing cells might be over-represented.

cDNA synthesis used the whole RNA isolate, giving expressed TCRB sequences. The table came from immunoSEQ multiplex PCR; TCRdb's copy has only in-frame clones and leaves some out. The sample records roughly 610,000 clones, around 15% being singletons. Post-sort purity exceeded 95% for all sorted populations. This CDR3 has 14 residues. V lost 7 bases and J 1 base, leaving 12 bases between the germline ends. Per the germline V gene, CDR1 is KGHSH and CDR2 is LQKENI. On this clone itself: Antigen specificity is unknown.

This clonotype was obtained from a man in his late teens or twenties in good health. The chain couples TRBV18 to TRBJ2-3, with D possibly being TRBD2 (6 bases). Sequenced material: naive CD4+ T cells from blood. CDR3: CASLPGLRTDTQYF. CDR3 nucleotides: TGTGCCAGCTTACCGGGACTCCGCACAGATACGCAGTATTTT.